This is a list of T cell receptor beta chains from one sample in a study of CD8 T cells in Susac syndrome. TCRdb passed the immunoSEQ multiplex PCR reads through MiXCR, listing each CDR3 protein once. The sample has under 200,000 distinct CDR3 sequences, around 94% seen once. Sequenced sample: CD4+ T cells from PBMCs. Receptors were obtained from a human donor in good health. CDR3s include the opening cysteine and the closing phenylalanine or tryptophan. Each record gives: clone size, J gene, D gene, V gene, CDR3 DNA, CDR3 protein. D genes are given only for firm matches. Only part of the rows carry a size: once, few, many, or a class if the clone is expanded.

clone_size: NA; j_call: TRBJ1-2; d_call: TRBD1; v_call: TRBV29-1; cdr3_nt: TGCAGCGCCCGAACGGGACAGGCGGGTGTCTACACCTTC; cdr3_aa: CSARTGQAGVYTF
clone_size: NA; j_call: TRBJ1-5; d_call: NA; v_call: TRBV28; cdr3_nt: TGTGCCAGCAATCCGGGCCCCGATCAGCCCCAGCATTTT; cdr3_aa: CASNPGPDQPQHF
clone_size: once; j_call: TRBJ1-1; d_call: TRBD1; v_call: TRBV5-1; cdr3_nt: TGCGCCAGCAGCTTGGAGCCACTAAGACAGGGTTGGACTGAAGCTTTCTTT; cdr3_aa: CASSLEPLRQGWTEAFF
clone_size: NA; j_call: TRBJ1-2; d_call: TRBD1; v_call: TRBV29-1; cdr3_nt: TGCAGCGTTGGGTCCGGGACAGGGTATGGCTACACCTTC; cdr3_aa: CSVGSGTGYGYTF
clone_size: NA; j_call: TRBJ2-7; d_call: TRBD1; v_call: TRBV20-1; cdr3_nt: TGCAGTGCTAGAGAACAGGGGGAAGGGGAGCAGTACTTC; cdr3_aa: CSAREQGEGEQYF
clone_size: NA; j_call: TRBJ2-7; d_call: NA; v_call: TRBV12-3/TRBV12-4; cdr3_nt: TGTGCCAGCAGTTTCCGGCGTCTAGGGCAGTACTTC; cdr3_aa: CASSFRRLGQYF
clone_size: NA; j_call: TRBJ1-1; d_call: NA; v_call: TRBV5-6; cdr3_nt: TGTGCCAGCAGCTTCGTCTCCGCAGGGAACACTGAAGCTTTCTTT; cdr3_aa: CASSFVSAGNTEAFF
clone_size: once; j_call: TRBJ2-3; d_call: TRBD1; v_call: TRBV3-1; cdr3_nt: TGTGCCAGCAGCCCTTCCTTAGGACAGGGGGCAGATACGCAGTATTTT; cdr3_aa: CASSPSLGQGADTQYF
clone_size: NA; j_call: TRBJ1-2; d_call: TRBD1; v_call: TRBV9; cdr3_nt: TGTGCCAGCAGCGCGAGACAGGGAAGAGATGGCTACACCTTC; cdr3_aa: CASSARQGRDGYTF
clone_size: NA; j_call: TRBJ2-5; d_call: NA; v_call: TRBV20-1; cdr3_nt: TGCAGTGCTAGGGGGCGGGAGACCCAGTACTTC; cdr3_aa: CSARGRETQYF
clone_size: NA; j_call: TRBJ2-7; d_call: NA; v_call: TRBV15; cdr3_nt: TGTGCCACCAGCAGTAGGACAGAGGGCGAGCAGTACTTC; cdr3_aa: CATSSRTEGEQYF
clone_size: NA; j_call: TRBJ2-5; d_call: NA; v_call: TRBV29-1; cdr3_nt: TGCAGCTCCAGGCGGACGGCGTATGACCAAGAGACCCAGTACTTC; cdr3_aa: CSSRRTAYDQETQYF
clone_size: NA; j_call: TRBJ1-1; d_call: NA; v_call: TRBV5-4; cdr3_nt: TGTGCCAGCAGCTTGGGTTACCCGCTGAACACTGAAGCTTTCTTT; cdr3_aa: CASSLGYPLNTEAFF
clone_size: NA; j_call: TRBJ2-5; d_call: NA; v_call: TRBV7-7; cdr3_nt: TGTGCTAGCAGCTCGCAGGGGCAGGCCCAGTACTTC; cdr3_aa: CASSSQGQAQYF
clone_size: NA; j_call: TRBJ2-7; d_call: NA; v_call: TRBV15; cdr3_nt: TGTGCCACCAGCAGAGATAAGGCAGGGATCGAGCAGTACTTC; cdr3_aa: CATSRDKAGIEQYF
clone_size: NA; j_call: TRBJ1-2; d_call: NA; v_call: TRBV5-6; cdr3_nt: TGTGCCAGCAGCCTCCCCGACAGTTTCTATGGCTACACCTTC; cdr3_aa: CASSLPDSFYGYTF
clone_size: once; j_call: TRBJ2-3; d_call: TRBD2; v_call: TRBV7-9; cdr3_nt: TGTGCCAGCAGCTACAAGGGACTAGGAACAGATACGCAGTATTTT; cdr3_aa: CASSYKGLGTDTQYF
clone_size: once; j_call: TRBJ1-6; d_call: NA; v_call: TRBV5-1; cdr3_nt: TGCGCCAGCAGCACCAGCACAGTTGATAATTCACCCCTCCACTTT; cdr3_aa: CASSTSTVDNSPLHF
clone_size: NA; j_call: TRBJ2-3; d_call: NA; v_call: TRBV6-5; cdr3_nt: TGTGCCAGCACCACTGGGTTGGTCGAGTATTTT; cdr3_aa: CASTTGLVEYF
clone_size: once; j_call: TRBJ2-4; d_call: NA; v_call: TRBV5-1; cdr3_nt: TGCGCCAGCAGCTTGGAAACTCCAGGGAACATTCAGTACTTC; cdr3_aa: CASSLETPGNIQYF
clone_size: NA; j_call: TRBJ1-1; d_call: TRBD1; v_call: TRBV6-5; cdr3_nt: TGTGCCAGCAGCACAAGGACAGGGGGAGACGCTTTCTTT; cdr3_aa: CASSTRTGGDAFF
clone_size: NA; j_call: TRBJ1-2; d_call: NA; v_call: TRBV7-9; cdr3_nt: TGTGCCAGCAGTTCGACAGGACACAACTATGGCTACACCTTC; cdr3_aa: CASSSTGHNYGYTF
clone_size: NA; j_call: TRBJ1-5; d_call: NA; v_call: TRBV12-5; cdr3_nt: TGTGCTAGGCACCTGGGGGGCCCTCAGCATTTT; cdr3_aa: CARHLGGPQHF
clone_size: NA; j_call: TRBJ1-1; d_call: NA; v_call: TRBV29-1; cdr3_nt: TGCAGCGTTGAGACCCGGACAGCCCTAAACACTGAAGCTTTCTTT; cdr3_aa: CSVETRTALNTEAFF
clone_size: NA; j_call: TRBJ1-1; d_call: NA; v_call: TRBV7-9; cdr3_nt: TGTACGAGCAGAAGGGGAGGTGGGGACACTGAAGCTTTCTTT; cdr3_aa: CTSRRGGGDTEAFF
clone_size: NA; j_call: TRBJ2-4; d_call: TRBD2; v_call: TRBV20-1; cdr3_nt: TGCAGTGCTAGAGATAACTTGGGACTAGAGTACTTC; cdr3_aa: CSARDNLGLEYF
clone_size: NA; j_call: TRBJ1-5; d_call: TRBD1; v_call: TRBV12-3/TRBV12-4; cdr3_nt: TGTGCCAGCAGTTTATCAGGGCAGGGGGCCAATCAGCCCCAGCATTTT; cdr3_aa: CASSLSGQGANQPQHF
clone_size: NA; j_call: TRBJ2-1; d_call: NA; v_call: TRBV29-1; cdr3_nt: TGCAGCGTTGGGACACAAACTGACAATGGGCAGTTCTTC; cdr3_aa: CSVGTQTDNGQFF